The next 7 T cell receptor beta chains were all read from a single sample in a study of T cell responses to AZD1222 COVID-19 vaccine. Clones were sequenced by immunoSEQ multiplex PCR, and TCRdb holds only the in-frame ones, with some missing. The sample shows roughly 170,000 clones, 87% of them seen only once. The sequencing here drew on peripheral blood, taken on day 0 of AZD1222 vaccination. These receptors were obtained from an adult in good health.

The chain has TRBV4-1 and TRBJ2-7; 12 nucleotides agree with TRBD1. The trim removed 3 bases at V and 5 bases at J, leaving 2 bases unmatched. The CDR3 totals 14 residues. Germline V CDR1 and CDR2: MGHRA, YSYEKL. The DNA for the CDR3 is TGCGCCAGCAGCCAGGGACAGGGGGCGGACGAGCAGTACTTC. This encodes CASSQGQGADEQYF.

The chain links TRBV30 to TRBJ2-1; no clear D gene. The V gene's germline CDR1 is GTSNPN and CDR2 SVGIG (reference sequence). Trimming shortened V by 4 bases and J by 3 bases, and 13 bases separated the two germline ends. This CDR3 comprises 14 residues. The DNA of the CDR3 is TGTGCCTGGAAGGGTCAGGTTATCTACAATGAGCAGTTCTTC. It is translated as CAWKGQVIYNEQFF.

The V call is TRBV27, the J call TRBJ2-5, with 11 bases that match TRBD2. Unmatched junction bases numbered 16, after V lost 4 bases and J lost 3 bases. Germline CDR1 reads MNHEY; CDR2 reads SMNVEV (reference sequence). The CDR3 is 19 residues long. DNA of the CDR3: TGTGCCAGCAGTTCCTCAGACCCCCCACTAGCGGGAGTTGAAGAGACCCAGTACTTC. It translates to CASSSSDPPLAGVEETQYF.

The CDR3 DNA sequence: TGTGCCAGCAGCCCCCCGGGCTATAAGGGGTACGAGCAGTACTTC. This codes for CASSPPGYKGYEQYF. The genes are TRBV3-1 (or the pseudogene TRBV3-2) and TRBJ2-7, with D possibly matching TRBD1 (5 bases). Germline CDR1 reads LGHDT; CDR2 reads YNNKEL (reference sequence). V was trimmed by 4 bases and J by 4 bases, leaving 17 bases between them. The CDR3 is 15 residues long.

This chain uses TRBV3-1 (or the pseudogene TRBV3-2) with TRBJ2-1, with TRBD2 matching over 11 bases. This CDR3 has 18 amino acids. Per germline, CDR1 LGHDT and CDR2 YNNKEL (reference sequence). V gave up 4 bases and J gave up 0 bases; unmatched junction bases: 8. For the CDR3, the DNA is TGTGCCAGCAGCCGGGATAGCGGGAGGGCCGGCTCCTACAATGAGCAGTTCTTC. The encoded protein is CASSRDSGRAGSYNEQFF.

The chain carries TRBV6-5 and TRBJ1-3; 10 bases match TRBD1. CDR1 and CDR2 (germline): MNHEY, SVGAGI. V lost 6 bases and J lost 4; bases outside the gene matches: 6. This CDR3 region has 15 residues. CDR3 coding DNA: TGTGCCAGCAGGTCCGGGGGACAGGGGGGAAACACCATATATTTT. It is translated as CASRSGGQGGNTIYF.

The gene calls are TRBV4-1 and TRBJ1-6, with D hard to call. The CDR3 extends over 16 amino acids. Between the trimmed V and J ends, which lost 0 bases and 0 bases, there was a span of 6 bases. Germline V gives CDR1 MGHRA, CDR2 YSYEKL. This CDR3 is CASSQDASSYNSPLHF. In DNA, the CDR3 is TGCGCCAGCAGCCAAGATGCGAGCTCCTATAATTCACCCCTCCACTTT.